One and the same sample provided the 10 T cell receptor beta chains below, sequenced in a study of PD-L1 blockade in urothelial cancer. Data came from immunoSEQ multiplex PCR; TCRdb stores just in-frame clones and leaves some out. Among fewer than 130,000 clones, 70% to 85% were seen once, and the ten largest hold 2.4%. The sequencing used PBMCs, collected around atezolizumab (anti-PD-L1) treatment. These receptor sequences come from a man aged 45-65 years with urothelial cancer.

The J gene is TRBJ2-2, the V gene TRBV7-9, with TRBD1 matching over 10 bases. Germline-derived CDR1 and CDR2 are SEHNR and FQNEAQ (reference sequence). Trimming cost V 1 base and J 7 bases; bases outside gene matches: 3. CDR3 length: 15 residues. The CDR3 nucleotides read TGTGCCAGCAGCTTAGGACAGGGGGCAGTCGGGGAGCTGTTTTTT. This translates into CASSLGQGAVGELFF.

The rearrangement joins TRBV14 to TRBJ1-1; perhaps TRBD1 as D (5 bases). In germline, CDR1 is SGHDN, CDR2 FVKESK. V lost 0 bases and J 4 bases, leaving 9 bases between the germline ends. CDR3 length: 14 residues. CDR3 bases: TGTGCCAGCAGCCAAGATCTAAGGGGCACTGAAGCTTTCTTT. The encoded protein is CASSQDLRGTEAFF.

The V and J genes are TRBV9 and TRBJ1-5; TRBD1 agrees at 8 bases. V lost 4 bases to trimming and J lost 4 bases; unmatched junction nucleotides: 7. This CDR3 spans 15 amino acids. Germline V CDR1 and CDR2: SGDLS, YYNGEE. The CDR3 region is CASSPGYRGNQPQHF. In nucleotides, the CDR3 is TGTGCCAGCAGCCCCGGTTACAGGGGGAATCAGCCCCAGCATTTT.

This clone was counted a few times. The chain has TRBV7-3 and TRBJ2-1, with D maybe TRBD2 (6 bases). The germline CDR1 and CDR2 sequences are SGHTA and FQGTGA. This CDR3 is 16 amino acids long. V was clipped by 5 bases and J by 4 bases, with 18 bases between them. In nucleotides, the CDR3 is TGTGCCAGCAGCGGAAAGGCGGGGTCGGCATACAATGAGCAGTTCTTC. Translation gives CASSGKAGSAYNEQFF.

V and J are TRBV2 and TRBJ2-7; 13 bases are shared with TRBD2. V lost 8 bases to trimming and J lost 2 bases; unmatched junction nucleotides: 6. Per germline, CDR1 SNHLY and CDR2 FYNNEI. CDR3 length equals 15 residues. In DNA, the CDR3 is TGTGCCAGCCGCGGACTAGCGGGAGCGGCCTACGAGCAGTACTTC. Amino acids: CASRGLAGAAYEQYF.

The chain links TRBV7-2 to TRBJ2-7, with TRBD1 as a possible D gene (6 bases). The ends were cut back, 0 bases at V and 10 bases at J, with 16 bases in the middle. The CDR3 sequence is 14 residues long. The V gene's germline CDR1 is SGHTA and CDR2 FQGNSA. As DNA, the CDR3 is TGTGCCAGCAGCTTAGCGCTTCGACAGGAGGTCCAGTACTTC. Translated, it gives CASSLALRQEVQYF.

This clone has more than one count but fewer than ten. This chain uses TRBV27 with TRBJ2-7; D is unresolved. Looked up from germline, CDR1 is MNHEY and CDR2 is SMNVEV (reference sequence). Deletions cut 5 bases from V and 0 bases from J, with 8 bases between. CDR3 size: 13 residues. CDR3 DNA sequence: TGTGCCAGCAGTGTTAAGAGCTCCTACGAGCAGTACTTC. This translates into CASSVKSSYEQYF.

The genes are TRBV28 and TRBJ1-5, with TRBD1 as a possible D gene (5 bases). Germline V gene data show CDR1 as MDHEN and CDR2 as SYDVKM. Trimming shortened V by 7 bases and J by 6 bases, and 16 bases separated the two germline ends. This CDR3 has 14 amino acids. The CDR3 nucleotides read TGTGCCAGCACCCGACTGGGGGGTGGTCAGCCCCAGCATTTT. Translation: CASTRLGGGQPQHF.

The V and J genes are TRBV4-1 and TRBJ2-1; 8 bases are a match to TRBD2. Germline lookup yields CDR1 MGHRA and CDR2 YSYEKL. The junction had 10 bases not matched to a gene; V was cut back by 3 bases and J by 0 bases. This CDR3 is built from 18 residues. DNA of the CDR3: TGCGCCAGCAGCCATGAAACCATAGCGGGAAACTCCTACAATGAGCAGTTCTTC. Protein sequence: CASSHETIAGNSYNEQFF.

V usage is TRBV9 and J usage is TRBJ2-1; TRBD2 matches 7 bases. Losses at the gene ends were 4 bases for V and 3 bases for J; bases not matched to a gene: 7. The CDR3 extends over 15 amino acids. CDR1 and CDR2 (germline): SGDLS, YYNGEE. The chain's CDR3 is CASSPTSRFYNEQFF. The CDR3 DNA reads as TGTGCCAGCAGCCCGACTAGCCGATTCTACAATGAGCAGTTCTTC.